Below, 6 T cell receptor beta chains from the same sample are listed, as sequenced in a study of T cell responses to AZD1222 COVID-19 vaccine. Only in-frame clones appear in the TCRdb table, and some are missing; sequencing was by immunoSEQ multiplex PCR. Of about 150,000 clones listed, 90% were seen once; the top ten hold 1.5%. The sample was peripheral blood, taken 28 days after the second AZD1222 dose. The receptor set was obtained from an adult who received the AZD1222 COVID-19 vaccine.

J is TRBJ1-5 and V is TRBV5-5; 11 nucleotides align to TRBD1. The CDR3 totals 17 residues. V lost 4 bases and J lost 5; bases outside the gene matches: 11. The germline CDR1 and CDR2 sequences are SGHKS and YYEKEE (reference sequence). DNA of the CDR3: TGTGCCAGCAGCATGGGACAGGGGGATCCCTCTCATCAGCCCCAGCATTTT. Encoded protein: CASSMGQGDPSHQPQHF. The entire variable domain, with the rest obtained from reference TRBV5-5 and TRBJ1-5, is as follows: DAGVTQSPTHLIKTRGQQVTLRCSPISGHKSVSWYQQVLGQGPQFIFQYYEKEERGRGNFPDRFSARQFPNYSSELNVNALLLGDSALYLCASSMGQGDPSHQPQHFGDGTRLSIL.

As concerns this clone: At the DNA level, this CDR3 is encoded by other sequences in the same sample as well. V is TRBV30 and J is TRBJ2-3; D is unclear. V was clipped by 1 base and J by 1 base, with 3 bases between them. CDR1 and CDR2 (germline): GTSNPN, SVGIG (reference sequence). The length of the CDR3 is 12 residues. CDR3 residues: CAWSGGTDTQYF. The CDR3 nucleotides read TGTGCCTGGAGTGGGGGCACAGATACGCAGTATTTT.

V and J are TRBV25-1 and TRBJ1-1, with D unresolved. The CDR3 is made up of 11 amino acids. Germline V gene lookup returns CDR1 MGHDK and CDR2 SYGVNS. Trimming cost V 7 bases and J 11 bases, with 14 bases left between them. CDR3 amino acids: CASTYGVGAFF. CDR3 nucleotides: TGTGCCAGCACTTATGGGGTGGGGGCTTTCTTT. Full variable domain (missing parts from reference TRBV25-1 and TRBJ1-1): EADIYQTPRYLVIGTGKKITLECSQTMGHDKMYWYQQDPGMELHLIHYSYGVNSTEKGDLSSESTVSRIRTEHFPLTLESARPSHTSQYLCASTYGVGAFFGQGTRLTVV.

This chain joins TRBV4-1 and TRBJ2-1; D gene uncertain. The germline V gene encodes CDR1 MGHRA and CDR2 YSYEKL. V lost 2 bases and J lost 0, with 14 bases in between. There are 17 residues in the CDR3. CDR3 in DNA: TGCGCCAGCAGCCAACTCGACCTAATCAGCTCCTACAATGAGCAGTTCTTC. This sequence encodes CASSQLDLISSYNEQFF.

The J gene is TRBJ1-4, the V gene TRBV7-9; 10 nucleotides align to TRBD1. Germline V CDR1 and CDR2: SEHNR, FQNEAQ (reference sequence). The CDR3 contains 16 residues. V was clipped by 3 bases and J by 8 bases; unmatched bases: 9. The CDR3 DNA reads as TGTGCCAGCAGCTTCACCCGGGACAGGGGTGGGGAAAAACTGTTTTTT. Its protein product is CASSFTRDRGGEKLFF. Supplemented by reference TRBV7-9 and TRBJ1-4, the full variable domain reads DTGVSQNPRHKITKRGQNVTFRCDPISEHNRLYWYRQTLGQGPEFLTYFQNEAQLEKSRLLSDRFSAERPKGSFSTLEIQRTEQGDSAMYLCASSFTRDRGGEKLFFGSGTQLSVL.

The J gene is TRBJ2-7, the V gene TRBV9; D is possibly TRBD2 (5 bases). The germline V and J ends were trimmed by 0 bases and 5 bases, with 12 bases remaining between them. This CDR3 comprises 14 residues. Germline V lookup: CDR1 SGDLS, CDR2 YYNGEE. The DNA for the CDR3 is TGTGCCAGCAGCGTAGGTCAGCTGAGGGACGAGCAGTACTTC. Protein product: CASSVGQLRDEQYF. Combining the CDR3 with reference TRBV9 and TRBJ2-7 gives the whole variable domain DSGVTQTPKHLITATGQRVTLRCSPRSGDLSVYWYQQSLDQGLQFLIQYYNGEERAKGNILERFSAQQFPDLHSELNLSSLELGDSALYFCASSVGQLRDEQYFGPGTRLTVT.